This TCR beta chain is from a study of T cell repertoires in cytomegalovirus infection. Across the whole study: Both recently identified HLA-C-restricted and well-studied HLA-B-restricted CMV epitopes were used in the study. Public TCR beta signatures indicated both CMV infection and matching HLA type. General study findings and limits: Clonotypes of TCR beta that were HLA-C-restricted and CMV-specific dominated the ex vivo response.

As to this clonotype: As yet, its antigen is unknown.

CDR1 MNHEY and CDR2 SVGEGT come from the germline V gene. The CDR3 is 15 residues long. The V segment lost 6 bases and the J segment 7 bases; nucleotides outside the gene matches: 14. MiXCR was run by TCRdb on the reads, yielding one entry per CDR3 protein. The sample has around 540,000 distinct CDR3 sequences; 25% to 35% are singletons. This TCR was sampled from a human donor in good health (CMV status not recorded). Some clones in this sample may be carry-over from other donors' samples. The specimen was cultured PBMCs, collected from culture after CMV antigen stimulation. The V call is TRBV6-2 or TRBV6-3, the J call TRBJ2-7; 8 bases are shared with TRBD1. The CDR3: CASRQAPGQALEQYF. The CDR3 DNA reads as TGTGCCAGCAGACAAGCTCCGGGACAGGCGTTGGAGCAGTACTTC.